This TCR beta chain is drawn from a study of shared clonotypes between healthy human individuals. Some clones are missing from TCRdb's copy, which holds only in-frame ones; the method was immunoSEQ multiplex PCR. This sample carries some 2 million clones, 85% to 95% of them seen once, and the ten largest clones take 0.13%. The TCR originated in a man between 18 and 35 years old in good health. Sequences were obtained from naive CD4+ T cells sorted from blood. The subset here: CD45RA+ positively selected.

The CDR3 reads CASSLRDKTNNEQFF. The CDR3 DNA reads TGCGCCAGCAGCTTGAGGGACAAGACGAACAATGAGCAGTTCTTC. This chain connects TRBV5-1 to TRBJ2-1, with D perhaps matching TRBD1 (6 bases). V lost 1 base to trimming and J lost 5 bases, with 13 bases between them. CDR3 size: 15 residues. Germline CDR1 SGHRS, CDR2 YFSETQ.